This TCR beta chain stems from a study of cytomegalovirus exposure and HLA in healthy donors. Study outcomes and limitations: While the bulk of TCR sequences proved rare, some public TCRs turned up in many donors. Accounts indicate the classifier identified cytomegalovirus status with strong specificity and sensitivity.

PCR used 60 Vbeta primers and 13 Jbeta primers. The assay was immunoSEQ multiplex PCR, and TCRdb's table has in-frame clones only and misses some. The sample's table shows 65,000 to 90,000 clones. The CDR3 contains 14 residues. J lost 6 bases, V lost 5 bases, and 10 bases had no gene match. The V gene's germline CDR1 is SQVTM and CDR2 ANQGSEA. Comment on this clone: Antigen unknown.

The clonotype originates from a female donor in good health and CMV-seropositive. The chain employs TRBV29-1 and TRBJ2-5; 9 positions agree with TRBD1. Sequencing was done on a sample of PBMCs. CDR3 protein: CSVPSRTGVKTQYF. The CDR3 bases are TGCAGCGTTCCTTCTCGGACAGGGGTGAAGACCCAGTACTTC.